This T cell receptor (beta chain) was identified during a study of blood T cell repertoires in COVID-19 (dated by TCRdb to 2020 to 2021). About the investigation overall: Samples from collaborators originated in the United States, Italy and Spain and spanned both the acute and convalescent phases of COVID-19. Sample metadata almost always included a de-identified subject ID, COVID-19 status, age in years and sex. A freely available public database, intended as a resource for researchers studying the immune response to SARS-CoV-2, is where the repertoires were released. Samples were obtained from the ongoing ImmuneRACE study (first 160 participants) and from over a thousand subjects provided by 6 global collaborators. HLA class I and class II types, where available, came from metadata supplied by the sample provider rather than from assay-based typing. The prospective study material was composed of cDNA or gDNA derived from T cells, B-cell-depleted T cells, or PBMCs. The dataset comprised deeply sampled blood TCRbeta repertoires from subjects exposed to, actively infected with, or recovered from COVID-19. General findings and caveats noted by the study authors: How much clinical and demographic metadata was included differed by source and by participant, and the metadata was provided uncurated.

TCRbeta CDR3 regions were amplified from genomic DNA by means of the immunoSEQ Assay, a bias-controlled multiplex PCR. Per the original workflow: Nucleated cell counts per sample were estimated from amplification of reference gene primers within the assay. To quantify the absolute abundance of each unique TCRbeta CDR3 rearrangement, sequence reads were collapsed and filtered. For each sample, productive Simpson clonality was calculated as the square root of Simpson's diversity index over productive rearrangements. Entries here come from immuneACCESS through TCRdb and include only in-frame sequences with V and J called. Some clones fail to appear in such tables; in the studies checked, an unresolved V gene covers under half of the shortfall, and the cause of the remainder is unknown. The DNA gave D and trimming, while V, J and clone size come from that table. For this sample the table gives 240,000 or so clones, of which around 90% were detected only once. The top ten hold around 0.8% of the sample.

The collaborating institutions used their own protocols to collect whole blood in K2EDTA tubes. For TCRbeta analysis, collaborator samples were shipped as frozen whole blood, as isolated PBMCs, or as DNA extracted from either sample type. Ends trimmed: V by 3 bases, J by 7 bases; bases unmatched to a gene: 10. Including cysteine and phenylalanine, the CDR3 has 14 amino acids. Only the CDR3 part of the read is kept: 42 bases, read in frame from the first base. The germline V gene specifies SGHRS as CDR1 and YFSETQ as CDR2. Comment on this clone: This clone's antigen is unknown. No much larger clone exists at a distance of one base, and base qualities are not known.

The sample taken for sequencing was peripheral blood. The sequence was collected from a woman aged 25 to 39 with acute or convalescent COVID-19. The V gene is TRBV5-1 and the J gene is TRBJ2-7; TRBD1 agrees with 7 junctional bases. CDR3 protein: CASSSNVMTGEQYF. The nucleotides are TGCGCCAGCAGCTCGAACGTAATGACAGGGGAGCAGTACTTC.